The 6 T cell receptor beta chains presented below share a single source sample, sequenced in a study of patients and donors after allogeneic stem cell transplantation. One entry per CDR3 protein results from TCRdb running MiXCR on the RT-PCR reads. The table records 400,000 to 500,000 distinct CDR3 sequences, roughly 16% of them present only once. Specimen: blood, either unsorted or a sorted T cell fraction (not recorded which). The receptors come from a human donor who was either an allogeneic HSCT recipient or a stem cell or donor lymphocyte infusion donor (not recorded which). It is not recorded whose cells these are; they may come from a transplant donor.

V gene TRBV2 combines with J gene TRBJ2-2; perhaps D is TRBD1 or TRBD2 (7 bases each). Germline V gene sequence: CDR1 SNHLY, CDR2 FYNNEI. V lost 11 bases to trimming and J lost 4 bases, with 17 bases between them. CDR3 length equals 14 residues. The CDR3 protein is CAWGGTVFTGELFF. In DNA, the CDR3 is TGTGCCTGGGGGGGGACAGTATTCACCGGGGAGCTGTTTTTT.

The V gene is TRBV16, the J gene TRBJ1-5; the D is unclear. The germline V gene encodes CDR1 KGHSY and CDR2 FQNENV. The CDR3 runs 13 residues. V lost 0 bases and J lost 3, with 3 bases in between. The CDR3, as DNA: TGTGCCAGCAGCCAATCACTCAATCAGCCCCAGCATTTT. It translates to CASSQSLNQPQHF.

CDR3 amino acids: CASSLLQGAGGYTF. In DNA, the CDR3 is TGTGCCAGCAGTTTACTTCAGGGGGCGGGTGGCTACACCTTC. This chain joins TRBV12-3 or TRBV12-4 and TRBJ1-2, with 8 bases lining up with TRBD1. With V trimmed by 2 bases and J by 7 bases, 6 bases remained unmatched. The CDR3 runs to 14 residues.

This clonotype turned up a few times. This sequence joins TRBV5-1 and TRBJ1-6; 9 bases are a match to TRBD1. Germline loops: CDR1 SGHRS, CDR2 YFSETQ. V gave up 1 base and J gave up 8 bases; unmatched junction bases: 4. This CDR3 comprises 15 residues. The CDR3 bases are TGCGCCAGCAGCTTGCCACAGGGGGCAGATTCACCCCTCCACTTT. This codes for CASSLPQGADSPLHF. Variable domain in full (rest from reference TRBV5-1 and TRBJ1-6): KAGVTQTPRYLIKTRGQQVTLSCSPISGHRSVSWYQQTPGQGLQFLFEYFSETQRNKGNFPGRFSGRQFSNSRSEMNVSTLELGDSALYLCASSLPQGADSPLHFGNGTRLTVT.

This clonotype has just a few counts. The chain has TRBV2 and TRBJ1-4, with TRBD1 matching 7 bases. Germline assignment: CDR1 SNHLY and CDR2 FYNNEI. The V and J ends lost 6 bases and 7 bases, in that order; junction bases with no gene match: 14. The CDR3 length is 16 residues. The CDR3 region is CASRIRQGRIGEKLFF. CDR3 DNA sequence: TGTGCCAGCAGGATTCGACAGGGTCGTATAGGTGAAAAACTGTTTTTT. Complete variable domain (other parts from reference TRBV2 and TRBJ1-4): EPEVTQTPSHQVTQMGQEVILRCVPISNHLYFYWYRQILGQKVEFLVSFYNNEISEKSEIFDDQFSVERPDGSNFTLKIRSTKLEDSAMYFCASRIRQGRIGEKLFFGSGTQLSVL.

This chain connects TRBV11-2 to TRBJ2-7; D is ambiguous. The CDR3 has 13 residues. Germline V gives CDR1 SGHAT, CDR2 FQNNGV. The V and J ends lost 8 bases and 9 bases respectively, with 20 bases between them. The CDR3 DNA sequence: TGTGCCAGCCGCCCTATCGGGCCACATGGGCAGTACTTC. As protein: CASRPIGPHGQYF.